The 27 T cell receptor beta chains listed next were all sequenced from one sample in a study of blood T cell repertoires in COVID-19. Data came from immunoSEQ multiplex PCR; TCRdb stores just in-frame clones and leaves some out. The sample shows under 250,000 clones, 65% to 90% of them seen only once. The sequenced material came from peripheral blood. The receptors derive from a man between 45 and 60 years old with COVID-19, enrolled during active disease.

V is TRBV4-1 and J is TRBJ1-1; 8 positions agree with TRBD1. Germline CDR1 is MGHRA and CDR2 is YSYEKL. V lost 2 bases and J lost 3; bases outside the gene matches: 11. The CDR3 spans 17 residues. CDR3 bases: TGCGCCAGCAGCCAAACGCCCGTCACAGGGGGGGACACTGAAGCTTTCTTT. Protein product: CASSQTPVTGGDTEAFF.

The chain combines TRBV19 with TRBJ1-4; D might be TRBD1 (6 bases). The CDR3 is 16 residues long. V shed 3 bases and J shed 8 bases, with 19 bases lying between them. CDR1 is LNHDA and CDR2 is SQIVND in the germline V gene (reference sequence). The CDR3 is CASSIGQGPAGEKLFF. The CDR3 DNA follows: TGTGCCAGTAGTATCGGGCAGGGGCCGGCAGGGGAAAAACTGTTTTTT.

The rearrangement links TRBV28 to TRBJ1-6; TRBD1 agrees at 7 bases. The junction had 4 bases not matched to a gene; V was cut back by 5 bases and J by 6 bases. CDR3 length equals 14 residues. Germline V gives CDR1 MDHEN, CDR2 SYDVKM. CDR3 protein: CASSPGQLNSPLHF. The CDR3 DNA is TGTGCCAGCAGTCCGGGACAGCTTAATTCACCCCTCCACTTT.

The V gene is TRBV5-1, the J gene TRBJ1-3; 7 nucleotides line up with TRBD1. Germline CDR1 is SGHRS and CDR2 is YFSETQ. V dropped 0 bases and J dropped 3; count of bases not matched to a gene: 6. The CDR3 runs to 16 residues. In nucleotides, the CDR3 is TGCGCCAGCAGCTTGGCAGGGACAGCGCTTGGAAACACCATATATTTT. Residues: CASSLAGTALGNTIYF.

V usage is TRBV9 and J usage is TRBJ2-7, with 11 bases fitting TRBD2. With 3 bases clipped from V and 3 bases from J, the junction kept 2 bases outside the gene matches. The CDR3 loop spans 14 amino acids. Germline V gene lookup returns CDR1 SGDLS and CDR2 YYNGEE. CDR3 DNA sequence: TGTGCCAGCAGCGGAACTAGCGGGGGCTACGAGCAGTACTTC. Its protein product is CASSGTSGGYEQYF.

The chain uses TRBV6-5 and TRBJ2-7; no firm D call. CDR1 and CDR2 from the germline V gene are MNHEY and SVGAGI. The V end was cut by 2 bases, the J end by 7 bases, with 15 bases between. This CDR3 region has 14 residues. The CDR3 region has the DNA TGTGCCAGCAGTTACGGCCCAACCCTCGGGGAGCAGTACTTC. Protein: CASSYGPTLGEQYF.

The chain joins TRBV18 to TRBJ2-7, with 9 bases matching TRBD1. There are 14 residues in the CDR3. Per the germline V gene, CDR1 is KGHSH and CDR2 is LQKENI. The V gene end was trimmed by 3 bases and the J gene end by 4 bases; junction bases not matched to a gene: 4. CDR3: CASSPGQGPYEQYF. The DNA of the CDR3 is TGTGCCAGCTCACCGGGACAGGGACCATACGAGCAGTACTTC.

The chain's CDR3 is CASTLQGAYGYTF. The CDR3 bases are TGTGCCAGCACATTACAGGGGGCGTATGGCTACACCTTC. The chain couples TRBV28 to TRBJ1-2, with 9 bases aligning to TRBD1. This CDR3 has 13 residues. Looked up from germline, CDR1 is MDHEN and CDR2 is SYDVKM. V lost 7 bases, J lost 5 bases, and 5 bases stayed unmatched.

The chain joins TRBV28 to TRBJ1-1; 10 bases are a match to TRBD1. V lost 5 bases to trimming and J lost 7 bases; unmatched junction nucleotides: 13. Germline V gene lookup returns CDR1 MDHEN and CDR2 SYDVKM. The length of the CDR3 is 16 residues. The chain's CDR3 is CASSLLGQGTRNEAFF. Written as DNA, the CDR3 is TGTGCCAGCAGTCTCTTGGGACAGGGGACGAGGAATGAAGCTTTCTTT. The entire variable domain, with the rest obtained from reference TRBV28 and TRBJ1-1, is as follows: DVKVTQSSRYLVKRTGEKVFLECVQDMDHENMFWYRQDPGLGLRLIYFSYDVKMKEKGDIPEGYSVSREKKERFSLILESASTNQTSMYLCASSLLGQGTRNEAFFGQGTRLTVV.

The CDR3 DNA sequence: TGTGCCAGCAGCCAAGAGCCGTTAGGACTAGCGGGGGCCTACAATGAGCAGTTCTTC. This encodes CASSQEPLGLAGAYNEQFF. The V call is TRBV4-2, the J call TRBJ2-1, with 13 bases fitting TRBD2. Per germline, CDR1 LGHNA and CDR2 YNFKEQ. Trimming at V came to 0 bases and at J to 2 bases, leaving 7 bases not matched to a gene. CDR3 size: 19 residues.

This clone was recorded once. CDR3 region: CASSLGHPTGELFF. CDR3 DNA: TGTGCCAGCAGCTTGGGACACCCCACCGGGGAGCTGTTTTTT. The gene calls are TRBV11-2 and TRBJ2-2; TRBD1 might be the D (6 bases). The germline V and J ends were trimmed by 3 bases and 4 bases, with 9 bases remaining between them. CDR1 and CDR2 from the germline V gene are SGHAT and FQNNGV. This CDR3 region has 14 residues.

The table lists this clone with a few counts. The chain recombines TRBV12-3 or TRBV12-4 with TRBJ1-1; D call uncertain. The length of the CDR3 is 13 residues. Trimming removed 5 bases at V and 6 bases at J, with 13 bases between. The CDR3 bases are TGTGCCAGCAGTGGCAGTGGAGCGCCTGAAGCTTTCTTT. Translated, it gives CASSGSGAPEAFF.

The V gene is TRBV2, the J gene TRBJ2-3; D might be TRBD1 (6 bases). This CDR3 contains 14 residues. Germline values: CDR1 SNHLY, CDR2 FYNNEI. The ends were cut back, 4 bases at V and 1 base at J, with 9 bases in the middle. Here the CDR3 reads CASSADRGTDTQYF. CDR3 nucleotides: TGTGCCAGCAGTGCGGACAGAGGCACAGATACGCAGTATTTT.

The chain uses TRBV30 and TRBJ1-5, with 7 nucleotides matching TRBD1. There are 13 residues in the CDR3. J gave up 0 bases and V 7 bases, and 3 bases lay outside the gene matches. Germline values: CDR1 GTSNPN, CDR2 SVGIG (reference sequence). CDR3 region: CAFQGGSNQPQHF. The CDR3 DNA is TGTGCCTTCCAGGGGGGTAGCAATCAGCCCCAGCATTTT.

The genes are TRBV14 and TRBJ2-5, with 16 bases that match TRBD2. CDR3 size: 18 residues. Germline V gene lookup returns CDR1 SGHDN and CDR2 FVKESK. J lost 1 base, V lost 4 bases, and 6 bases had no gene match. CDR3 DNA: TGTGCCAGCAGCCCGGGACTAGCGGGAGGGAGAGTCCAAGAGACCCAGTACTTC. Encoded protein: CASSPGLAGGRVQETQYF.

The table lists this clone with a count of one. The chain employs TRBV30 and TRBJ1-1; D may be TRBD1 (5 bases). CDR1 is GTSNPN, CDR2 SVGIG, per germline (reference sequence). The V and J ends lost 3 bases and 1 base respectively, with 15 bases between them. The CDR3 extends over 15 amino acids. The CDR3 loop reads CAWSPTGGWNTEAFF. CDR3 DNA: TGTGCCTGGAGCCCAACCGGGGGTTGGAACACTGAAGCTTTCTTT.

The chain links TRBV5-6 to TRBJ2-3; D may be TRBD2 (5 bases). CDR3 size: 13 residues. Germline V gives CDR1 SGHDT, CDR2 YYEEEE. V was pared by 4 bases and J by 4 bases, with 10 bases between. CDR3 sequence reads: CASSPSAADTQYF. The CDR3 DNA reads TGTGCCAGCAGCCCGTCAGCGGCAGATACGCAGTATTTT.

This rearrangement joins TRBV10-1 to TRBJ1-5, with D perhaps matching TRBD1 (5 bases). This CDR3 spans 13 amino acids. V was clipped by 5 bases and J by 5 bases, with 10 bases between them. Germline V gives CDR1 WNHNN, CDR2 SYGVQD (reference sequence). The CDR3 nucleotides are TGCGCCAGCAGTTCAGCGGGGGATCAGCCCCAGCATTTT. This codes for CASSSAGDQPQHF.

This CDR3 reads CASSERGLSGNTIYF. DNA of the CDR3: TGTGCCAGCAGCGAGAGGGGGCTCTCTGGAAACACCATATATTTT. The chain couples TRBV9 to TRBJ1-3, with TRBD1 matching 7 bases. There are 15 residues in the CDR3. V was clipped by 3 bases and J by 0 bases; unmatched bases: 3. The germline V gene has CDR1 SGDLS and CDR2 YYNGEE.

The sample holds one count of this clone. This chain connects TRBV6-1 to TRBJ2-7, with 9 bases matching TRBD2. The V segment lost 8 bases and the J segment 2 bases; nucleotides outside the gene matches: 7. The length of the CDR3 is 14 residues. Per the germline V gene, CDR1 is MNHNS and CDR2 is SASEGT. CDR3 sequence: CASFAGGRTYEQYF. The DNA for the CDR3 is TGTGCCAGCTTTGCGGGAGGGCGAACCTACGAGCAGTACTTC.

V gene TRBV24-1 combines with J gene TRBJ2-3; 11 bases fit TRBD2. This CDR3 has 17 amino acids. With V trimmed by 4 bases and J by 0 bases, 5 bases remained unmatched. Germline CDR1 is KGHDR and CDR2 is SFDVKD. CDR3 in amino acids: CATSDHSGGGSTDTQYF. CDR3 DNA sequence: TGTGCCACCAGTGACCATAGCGGGGGGGGGAGCACAGATACGCAGTATTTT.

The chain combines TRBV6-5 with TRBJ2-1, with D possibly being TRBD2 (6 bases). This CDR3 is built from 13 residues. Trimming took off 2 bases at V and 9 bases at J, with 11 bases between the two ends. Germline lookup yields CDR1 MNHEY and CDR2 SVGAGI. As DNA, the CDR3 is TGTGCCAGCAGTTACGGGGCGGGGAGTGAGCAGTTCTTC. Encoded protein: CASSYGAGSEQFF.

The genes are TRBV18 and TRBJ1-1, with TRBD1 matching 8 bases. CDR3 length equals 13 residues. Germline CDR1 and CDR2: KGHSH and LQKENI. After removal of 4 bases from V and 7 bases from J, the junction contained 5 bases not matched to a gene. This chain's CDR3 is CASSRGQASEAFF. The DNA for the CDR3 is TGTGCCAGCTCACGGGGACAGGCGAGTGAAGCTTTCTTT.

The chain has TRBV6-2 or TRBV6-3 and TRBJ2-7, with 7 bases fitting TRBD2. This CDR3 is 14 amino acids long. V shed 2 bases and J 2 bases; nucleotides not matched to a gene: 3. Germline V lookup: CDR1 MNHEY, CDR2 SVGEGT. The CDR3 nucleotides are TGTGCCAGCAGTTACCCGGGACTAACCTACGAGCAGTACTTC. This gives the protein CASSYPGLTYEQYF.

This clone was observed a single time. The chain links TRBV5-8 to TRBJ2-2, with TRBD2 matching over 10 bases. The CDR3 runs to 16 residues. CDR1 and CDR2 from the germline V gene are SGHTS and YDEGEE. V shed 1 base, J shed 3 bases, and the junction held 3 bases outside the gene matches. The CDR3, as DNA: TGTGCCAGCAGCTTGAGTAGCGGGAGGTACACCGGGGAGCTGTTTTTT. The encoded protein is CASSLSSGRYTGELFF.

V usage is TRBV21-1 and J usage is TRBJ2-7; the table calls TRBD2, which could not be checked here. TRBV21-1 is marked as a pseudogene. The CDR3 contains 17 residues. The CDR3 region is CASSSPGLAGLPYEQYF. The DNA of the CDR3 is TGTGCCAGCAGCAGCCCGGGACTAGCGGGGCTTCCCTACGAGCAGTACTTC.

The genes are TRBV19 and TRBJ2-1, with TRBD2 identical over 13 bases. Germline-derived CDR1 and CDR2 are LNHDA and SQIVND (reference sequence). The CDR3 is made up of 20 amino acids. The ends lost 1 base at V and 0 bases at J; junction bases unmatched: 9. The CDR3 region is CASSIVGLAGVSSSYNEQFF. The DNA of the CDR3 is TGTGCCAGTAGTATAGTAGGACTAGCGGGAGTCTCTAGCTCCTACAATGAGCAGTTCTTC. The entire variable domain, with the rest obtained from reference TRBV19 and TRBJ2-1, is as follows: DGGITQSPKYLFRKEGQNVTLSCEQNLNHDAMYWYRQDPGQGLRLIYYSQIVNDFQKGDIAEGYSVSREKKESFPLTVTSAQKNPTAFYLCASSIVGLAGVSSSYNEQFFGPGTRLTVL.